Following are 3 T cell receptor beta chains from one sample sequenced in a study of radiotherapy plus CTLA-4 blockade in lung cancer. Some clones are missing from TCRdb's copy, which holds only in-frame ones; the method was immunoSEQ multiplex PCR. The table has tens of thousands of clones, 60% to 80% seen once; the top ten hold around 2.8%. The sample in question was peripheral blood, obtained from a patient treated with radiotherapy plus ipilimumab. The receptors derive from a human donor with non-small cell lung cancer who had a complete response to radiotherapy plus ipilimumab.

The chain has TRBV5-5 and TRBJ2-7, with TRBD1 identical over 7 bases. V lost 10 bases to trimming and J lost 0 bases; unmatched junction nucleotides: 16. CDR3 length: 16 residues. CDR1 is SGHKS, CDR2 YYEKEE, per germline (reference sequence). The CDR3 spells CAGISNGTETSYEQYF. CDR3 in DNA: TGTGCCGGCATTAGCAACGGGACAGAGACCTCCTACGAGCAGTACTTC. The full variable domain, completed using reference TRBV5-5 and TRBJ2-7, is DAGVTQSPTHLIKTRGQQVTLRCSPISGHKSVSWYQQVLGQGPQFIFQYYEKEERGRGNFPDRFSARQFPNYSSELNVNALLLGDSALYLCAGISNGTETSYEQYFGPGTRLTVT.

The J gene is TRBJ2-7, the V gene TRBV5-4, with D possibly matching TRBD1 (6 bases). Germline CDR1 is SGHNT and CDR2 is YYREEE (reference sequence). This CDR3 contains 15 residues. The V gene lost 4 bases and the J gene lost 3 bases, with 17 bases spanning the gap. The CDR3 DNA is TGTGCCAGCAGCCCCTCTGGGGGCCGAGACTACGAGCAGTACTTC. It specifies CASSPSGGRDYEQYF.

The chain joins TRBV10-3 to TRBJ2-7; 9 nucleotides align to TRBD1. Germline lookup yields CDR1 ENHRY and CDR2 SYGVKD. The CDR3 totals 12 residues. Trimming cost V 8 bases and J 5 bases; bases outside gene matches: 4. The CDR3 DNA sequence: TGTGCCATCTCCGGGACAGGGAACGAGCAGTACTTC. This translates into CAISGTGNEQYF.